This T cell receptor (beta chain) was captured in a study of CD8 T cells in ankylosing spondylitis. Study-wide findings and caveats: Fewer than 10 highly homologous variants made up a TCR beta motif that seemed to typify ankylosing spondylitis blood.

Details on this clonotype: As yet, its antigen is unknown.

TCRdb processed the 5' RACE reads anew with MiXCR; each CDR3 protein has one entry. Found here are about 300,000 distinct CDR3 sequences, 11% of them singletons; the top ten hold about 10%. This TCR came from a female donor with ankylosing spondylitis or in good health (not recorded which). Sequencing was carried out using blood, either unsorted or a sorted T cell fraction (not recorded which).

CDR3 in DNA: TGCGCCAGCAGCCTGTCTGGGACAGGAGCAAGGCAGTACTTC. It translates to CASSLSGTGARQYF. The chain carries TRBV5-1 and TRBJ2-7; 8 nucleotides match TRBD1. CDR1 and CDR2 from the germline V gene are SGHRS and YFSETQ. Trimming removed 4 bases from V and 9 bases from J; junction bases left unmatched: 12. The CDR3 contains 14 residues.